This TCR beta chain emerged from a study of OX40 agonist ivuxolimab in advanced cancers. Study-wide results and caveats: In general, CD8+ T cells held more expanded clones than CD4+ did, on average.

Clones were sequenced by immunoSEQ multiplex PCR, and TCRdb holds only the in-frame ones, with some missing. Among under 25,000 clones listed, more than 65% were seen once. About this clone itself: Its antigen is as yet unknown.

From germline, CDR1 is ENHRY and CDR2 SYGVKD. V lost 8 bases and J lost 4, with 17 bases in between. The CDR3 covers 14 residues. This specimen was CD4+ or CD8+ T cells sorted from blood, taken in a trial of the OX40 agonist ivuxolimab. The TCR comes from an adult with an advanced solid tumor such as melanoma, head and neck, liver or kidney cancer. The chain carries TRBV10-3 and TRBJ1-1; D may be TRBD1 (6 bases). The CDR3 region has the DNA TGTGCCATCGGGGAGGACAGAATCTTCACTGAAGCTTTCTTT. The encoded protein is CAIGEDRIFTEAFF.